These 23 T cell receptor beta chains came from one sample sequenced in a study of OX40 agonist ivuxolimab in advanced cancers. The protocol was immunoSEQ multiplex PCR, while the TCRdb copy is restricted to in-frame clones and leaves out a portion. This sample has around 26,000 clones, with about 81% found just once. Sample: CD4+ or CD8+ T cells sorted from blood, taken in a trial of the OX40 agonist ivuxolimab. All receptors come from an adult with an advanced solid tumor such as melanoma, head and neck, liver or kidney cancer.

The chain recombines TRBV10-2 with TRBJ2-1; D is uncertain. Trimming took off 3 bases at V and 0 bases at J, with 6 bases between the two ends. The CDR3 length is 14 residues. Germline V gives CDR1 WSHSY, CDR2 SAAADI. The CDR3 protein is CASSDEFSYNEQFF. DNA for the CDR3: TGCGCCAGCAGTGATGAGTTCTCCTACAATGAGCAGTTCTTC.

There are many counts of this clone. This same CDR3 is encoded by further DNA sequences in the sample. The chain is built from TRBV7-8 and TRBJ2-7; 8 nucleotides match TRBD1. The CDR3 totals 15 residues. V gave up 5 bases and J gave up 4 bases; unmatched junction bases: 10. CDR1 and CDR2 (germline): SGHVS, FQNEAQ. CDR3 region: CASSPRQGPSYEQYF. The CDR3, as DNA: TGTGCCAGCAGCCCTCGACAGGGGCCCTCATACGAGCAGTACTTC.

The V call is TRBV5-1, the J call TRBJ1-1; D call uncertain. The CDR3 covers 13 residues. Germline V gene sequence: CDR1 SGHRS, CDR2 YFSETQ. V lost 2 bases, J lost 0 bases, and 5 bases lay in between. CDR3 residues: CASSFRMNTEAFF. For the CDR3, the DNA is TGCGCCAGCAGCTTTCGGATGAACACTGAAGCTTTCTTT.

The chain links TRBV11-3 to TRBJ2-1; D perhaps matches TRBD1 (6 bases). The V end was cut by 3 bases, the J end by 0 bases, with 9 bases between. Germline CDR1 SGHNT, CDR2 YENEEA. This CDR3 is built from 15 residues. Written as DNA, the CDR3 is TGTGCCAGCAGCTTCGGCAGGGGCTCCTACAATGAGCAGTTCTTC. Protein sequence: CASSFGRGSYNEQFF.

This clone was observed at least ten times. This rearrangement joins TRBV2 to TRBJ2-7, with D maybe TRBD2 (6 bases). The CDR3 is 14 residues long. CDR1 SNHLY and CDR2 FYNNEI come from the germline V gene. V lost 4 bases to trimming and J lost 4 bases, with 14 bases between them. CDR3: CASSVGGLGYEQYF. The DNA for the CDR3 is TGTGCCAGCAGTGTCGGGGGATTAGGGTACGAGCAGTACTTC. Looking up the rest from reference TRBV2 and TRBJ2-7 gives the full variable domain: EPEVTQTPSHQVTQMGQEVILRCVPISNHLYFYWYRQILGQKVEFLVSFYNNEISEKSEIFDDQFSVERPDGSNFTLKIRSTKLEDSAMYFCASSVGGLGYEQYFGPGTRLTVT.

The chain combines TRBV27 with TRBJ1-1; D not resolved. The CDR3 totals 14 residues. Trimming removed 3 bases at V and 4 bases at J, with 12 bases between. Germline CDR1 reads MNHEY; CDR2 reads SMNVEV (reference sequence). CDR3 in DNA: TGTGCCAGCAGTTTGGGCAATGCCATCACTGAAGCTTTCTTT. This gives the protein CASSLGNAITEAFF.

The V gene is TRBV15, the J gene TRBJ1-4; D is uncertain. V lost 1 base and J 8 bases, leaving 2 bases between the germline ends. Germline CDR1 reads LNHNV; CDR2 reads YYDKDF (reference sequence). There are 11 residues in the CDR3. The CDR3 DNA reads as TGTGCCACCAGCAGAGTGGAAAAACTGTTTTTT. Translating gives CATSRVEKLFF.

Points on this clone: Other DNA sequences in the same sample also yield this CDR3. The chain recombines TRBV13 with TRBJ2-7; tentatively, D is TRBD2 (5 bases). CDR1 PRHDT and CDR2 FYEKMQ come from the germline V gene (reference sequence). The ends were cut back, 0 bases at V and 9 bases at J, with 9 bases in the middle. This CDR3 has 12 residues. The DNA of the CDR3 is TGTGCCAGCAGCTTAGGGGGTCGGGGGCAGTACTTC. Its protein is CASSLGGRGQYF.

This clone is a singleton in its sample. The rearrangement links TRBV2 to TRBJ2-1; D gene ambiguous. The CDR3 extends over 12 amino acids. Germline CDR1 and CDR2: SNHLY and FYNNEI. Between the trimmed V and J ends, which lost 10 bases and 4 bases, there was a span of 11 bases. The CDR3 DNA sequence: TGTGCCACCAAGAAGGGTTACAATGAGCAGTTCTTC. It codes for CATKKGYNEQFF. Based on the CDR3 plus reference TRBV2 and TRBJ2-1, the full variable domain is EPEVTQTPSHQVTQMGQEVILRCVPISNHLYFYWYRQILGQKVEFLVSFYNNEISEKSEIFDDQFSVERPDGSNFTLKIRSTKLEDSAMYFCATKKGYNEQFFGPGTRLTVL.

This clone was found a few times. The V gene is TRBV5-5, the J gene TRBJ1-5; 10 bases match TRBD1. This CDR3 comprises 13 residues. The germline CDR1 and CDR2 sequences are SGHKS and YYEKEE (reference sequence). The trim removed 3 bases at V and 6 bases at J, leaving 0 bases unmatched. This CDR3 reads CASSWTGGQPQHF. CDR3 nucleotides: TGTGCCAGCAGCTGGACAGGGGGTCAGCCCCAGCATTTT.

The chain employs TRBV6-5 and TRBJ1-2; no reliable D call. Germline CDR1 reads MNHEY; CDR2 reads SVGAGI. The CDR3 consists of 14 residues. The V end was cut by 2 bases, the J end by 7 bases, with 14 bases between. CDR3 amino acids: CASSYSGVIVGYTF. Written as DNA, the CDR3 is TGTGCCAGCAGTTACAGCGGGGTCATAGTTGGCTACACCTTC.

This clone was seen once. The chain links TRBV7-9 to TRBJ2-7; 11 bases are a match to TRBD2. The CDR3 loop spans 17 amino acids. From germline, CDR1 is SEHNR and CDR2 FQNEAQ (reference sequence). The ends lost 5 bases at V and 3 bases at J; junction bases unmatched: 12. The CDR3 is CASSTTSGSSPIYEQYF. DNA of the CDR3: TGTGCCAGCAGCACCACTAGCGGGAGTTCTCCCATCTACGAGCAGTACTTC.

The rearrangement joins TRBV6-5 to TRBJ2-2; no clear D gene. This CDR3 is built from 13 residues. CDR1 is MNHEY and CDR2 is SVGAGI in the germline V gene. Trimming pared 2 bases from V and 6 bases from J, leaving 7 bases between. CDR3 loop: CASSYHVSGELFF. CDR3 in DNA: TGTGCCAGCAGTTACCACGTTTCCGGGGAGCTGTTTTTT.

The chain combines TRBV27 with TRBJ1-1; D unresolved. The CDR3 sequence is 13 residues long. V lost 0 bases, J lost 8 bases, and 10 bases lay in between. The germline CDR1 and CDR2 sequences are MNHEY and SMNVEV (reference sequence). This CDR3 is CASSLSHGFEAFF. CDR3 DNA: TGTGCCAGCAGTTTATCCCACGGGTTCGAAGCTTTCTTT.

V and J are TRBV7-9 and TRBJ2-1; no definite D call. V gave up 6 bases and J gave up 7 bases, with 10 bases separating them. CDR3 length: 12 residues. Germline CDR1 SEHNR, CDR2 FQNEAQ (reference sequence). In nucleotides, the CDR3 is TGTGCCAGCAGTCGCCTTGGGAATGAGCAGTTCTTC. Its translation is CASSRLGNEQFF.

The J gene is TRBJ1-2, the V gene TRBV6-4; 7 bases are a match to TRBD1. From germline, CDR1 is MRHNA and CDR2 SNTAGT. This CDR3 contains 16 residues. With 6 bases clipped from V and 5 bases from J, the junction kept 15 bases outside the gene matches. The CDR3: CASRGPTGDITYGYTF. In DNA, the CDR3 is TGTGCCAGCAGGGGACCTACAGGGGACATTACATATGGCTACACCTTC.

This clone was seen a few times. CDR3 sequence reads: CATSSVDTGSYNEQFF. In DNA form, the CDR3 reads TGTGCCACCAGCAGTGTGGACACCGGCTCCTACAATGAGCAGTTCTTC. The chain links TRBV15 to TRBJ2-1, with D possibly TRBD1 on 5 matching bases. Trimming removed 3 bases at V and 0 bases at J, with 12 bases between. Germline V gives CDR1 LNHNV, CDR2 YYDKDF (reference sequence). CDR3 length: 16 amino acids. Full variable domain (outside the CDR3, taken from reference TRBV15 and TRBJ2-1): DAMVIQNPRYQVTQFGKPVTLSCSQTLNHNVMYWYQQKSSQAPKLLFHYYDKDFNNEADTPDNFQSRRPNTSFCFLDIRSPGLGDTAMYLCATSSVDTGSYNEQFFGPGTRLTVL.

V usage is TRBV4-1 and J usage is TRBJ2-7; weak D call: TRBD1 (5 bases). Trimming took off 1 base at V and 3 bases at J, with 13 bases between the two ends. This CDR3 has 15 residues. CDR1 and CDR2 from the germline V gene are MGHRA and YSYEKL. CDR3 protein: CASSQAQTDVYEQYF. DNA of the CDR3: TGCGCCAGCAGCCAAGCTCAGACAGATGTCTACGAGCAGTACTTC.

As regards this clone: The sample has other DNA sequences that encode this CDR3 too. This chain links TRBV5-1 with TRBJ1-1, with D uncertain. This CDR3 region has 14 residues. The germline V gene has CDR1 SGHRS and CDR2 YFSETQ. The V and J ends lost 4 bases and 1 base respectively, with 11 bases between them. The CDR3 loop reads CASSLLDGNTEAFF. The DNA of the CDR3 is TGCGCCAGCAGCCTACTTGACGGGAACACTGAAGCTTTCTTT.

This rearrangement joins TRBV6-8 to TRBJ1-1; D unresolved. The CDR3 sequence is 15 residues long. The germline V gene has CDR1 MNHGY and CDR2 SAAAGT. V was cut by 5 bases and J by 4 bases, with 17 bases left in between. CDR3 nucleotide sequence: TGTGCCAGCAGTGAATTTGGGGATGGGAGCACTGAAGCTTTCTTT. As protein: CASSEFGDGSTEAFF.

This clone has a handful of counts. This rearrangement joins TRBV19 to TRBJ2-1, with a tentative D call TRBD1 (6 bases). The germline gives CDR1 LNHDA, CDR2 SQIVND (reference sequence). Trimming cost V 11 bases and J 8 bases, with 13 bases left between them. The CDR3 covers 11 residues. DNA of the CDR3: TGTGCCGTGAAAGGGGGTCATGAGCAGTTCTTC. Translation gives CAVKGGHEQFF. Looking up the rest from reference TRBV19 and TRBJ2-1 gives the full variable domain: DGGITQSPKYLFRKEGQNVTLSCEQNLNHDAMYWYRQDPGQGLRLIYYSQIVNDFQKGDIAEGYSVSREKKESFPLTVTSAQKNPTAFYLCAVKGGHEQFFGPGTRLTVL.

In regard to this clone: Distinct nucleotide sequences in the sample also encode this CDR3. The rearrangement joins TRBV7-8 to TRBJ2-7; no definite D call. V lost 4 bases and J 2 bases, leaving 3 bases between the germline ends. From germline, CDR1 is SGHVS and CDR2 FQNEAQ. This CDR3 has 11 residues. CDR3 nucleotides: TGTGCCAGCAGCTCACCCTACGAGCAGTACTTC. Its translation: CASSSPYEQYF.

This chain connects TRBV28 to TRBJ1-5, with D tentatively TRBD1 (5 bases). The CDR3 runs 14 residues. Germline CDR1 and CDR2: MDHEN and SYDVKM. Trimming left V 5 bases short and J 8 bases short, with 16 bases between. CDR3 DNA: TGTGCCAGCAGTCCTCGGGCAGGGTGGGAGCCCCAGCATTTT. Translated: CASSPRAGWEPQHF.